This T cell receptor beta chain came from a study of OX40 agonist ivuxolimab in advanced cancers. Across the whole study: The dose of intravenous ivuxolimab that patients received every 2 weeks ranged from 0.01 to 10 mg/kg. Partial responses occurred in Three dose-escalation patients, one with hepatocellular carcinoma and two with cutaneous melanoma.

No patient had autoimmune disease or received systemic immunosuppression. Produced via immunoSEQ multiplex PCR; TCRdb's table is partial and in-frame only. The profile shows 55,000 to 90,000 clones, roughly 80% of them singletons. The CDR3 spans 13 residues. CDR1 is KGHSH, CDR2 LQKENI, per germline. The V gene lost 3 bases and the J gene lost 7 bases, with 12 bases spanning the gap. The sequence was obtained from an adult with an advanced solid tumor such as melanoma, head and neck, liver or kidney cancer. The genes are TRBV18 and TRBJ2-5, with a possible D match to TRBD1 (5 bases). The material sequenced was CD4+ or CD8+ T cells sorted from blood, taken in a trial of the OX40 agonist ivuxolimab. The CDR3 here is CASSPAQGRTQYF. CDR3 nucleotides: TGTGCCAGCTCACCCGCCCAGGGAAGGACCCAGTACTTC.